These 6 T cell receptor beta chains were all obtained from the same sample, sequenced in a study of radiotherapy plus CTLA-4 blockade in lung cancer. TCRdb's copy holds only in-frame clones and misses some; the assay was immunoSEQ multiplex PCR. The sample lists about 88,000 clones; roughly 78% were seen once. This sample comprised peripheral blood, obtained from a patient treated with radiotherapy plus ipilimumab. Receptors were obtained from a human donor with non-small cell lung cancer that progressed on radiotherapy plus ipilimumab.

This clone was seen once. The junction does not match germline at one end; this may be a read error. The chain carries TRBV28 and TRBJ2-5; possibly TRBD1 or TRBD2 for D (5 bases each). CDR3 size: 15 residues. CDR1 MDHEN and CDR2 SYDVKM come from the germline V gene. The CDR3 DNA reads as TGTGCCAGCAGTTTAGGGACCTTATTCCAAGGGACCCAGTACTTC. Protein: CASSLGTLFQGTQYF.

The chain links TRBV4-3 to TRBJ1-1; D not certain. V was pared by 0 bases and J by 8 bases, with 16 bases between. CDR1 is LGHNA, CDR2 YSLEER, per germline. The CDR3 contains 15 residues. CDR3 protein: CASSQDSNWMGEAFF. CDR3 DNA sequence: TGCGCCAGCAGCCAAGACTCTAACTGGATGGGGGAAGCTTTCTTT.

As for this clone: This sample also contains other DNA sequences that code for the same CDR3. The CDR3 bases are TGTGCCAGCAGCTTAGACAATTCACCCCTCCACTTT. Its protein is CASSLDNSPLHF. The J gene is TRBJ1-6, the V gene TRBV7-9; D is ambiguous. This CDR3 is built from 12 residues. The germline V and J ends were trimmed by 1 base and 7 bases, with 2 bases remaining between them. Per germline, CDR1 SEHNR and CDR2 FQNEAQ (reference sequence).

The gene calls are TRBV2 and TRBJ1-2, with a possible D match to TRBD1 (6 bases). V lost 0 bases to trimming and J lost 4 bases, with 18 bases between them. CDR1 and CDR2 from the germline V gene are SNHLY and FYNNEI. The CDR3 length is 17 residues. The CDR3 nucleotides are TGTGCCAGCAGTGAAGCTGGTCAGGGGCCACGGCCCTATGGCTACACCTTC. It translates to CASSEAGQGPRPYGYTF. Based on the CDR3 plus reference TRBV2 and TRBJ1-2, the full variable domain is EPEVTQTPSHQVTQMGQEVILRCVPISNHLYFYWYRQILGQKVEFLVSFYNNEISEKSEIFDDQFSVERPDGSNFTLKIRSTKLEDSAMYFCASSEAGQGPRPYGYTFGSGTRLTVV.

V and J are TRBV6-5 and TRBJ2-2; D is perhaps TRBD1 (6 bases). The CDR3 has 14 amino acids. The ends were cut back, 2 bases at V and 8 bases at J, with 12 bases in the middle. Germline V CDR1 and CDR2: MNHEY, SVGAGI. Here the CDR3 reads CASSYQTGTGELFF. CDR3 sequence (DNA): TGTGCCAGCAGTTACCAAACCGGGACAGGGGAGCTGTTTTTT.

In nucleotides, the CDR3 is TGCGCCAGCAGCCAAGATCCCCCGGGAGGGCCCTATGAGCAGTTCTTC. Translated: CASSQDPPGGPYEQFF. The chain carries TRBV4-1 and TRBJ2-1; 8 bases match TRBD2. The CDR3 length is 16 residues. The V and J ends lost 0 bases and 8 bases, in that order; junction bases with no gene match: 9. The germline V gene encodes CDR1 MGHRA and CDR2 YSYEKL.